This TCR beta chain was recorded in a study of T cells in Graves' hyperthyroidism and ophthalmopathy. Study results and limitations: Also found in blood were most expanded thyroid clonotypes above 0.001.

Active moderate-to-severe ophthalmopathy, Clinical Activity Score at least 3, NOSPECS at least 4, under 3 months' duration. This clonotype was recorded many times. The antigen remains undetermined. Researchers took RNA transcripts and amplified the TCR beta CDR3 regions from them. HTBI primers were used for first-round RT-PCR of the TCR CDR3. In TCRdb, the multiplex PCR reads were re-called with MiXCR into one record per CDR3 protein. The table records more than 500,000 distinct CDR3 sequences, 15% to 20% of them present only once. The CDR3 contains 13 residues. The V gene's germline CDR1 is LGHDT and CDR2 YNNKEL (reference sequence). The V gene lost 1 base and the J gene lost 9 bases, with 7 bases spanning the gap.

The TCR sequence derives from a woman between 25 and 40 years old with Graves' ophthalmopathy. The chain is built from TRBV3-1 and TRBJ1-6; no firm D call. Sequencing was performed on blood. The CDR3 DNA reads TGTGCCAGCAGCCAAGGGGGTTCTTCACCCCTCCACTTT. This encodes CASSQGGSSPLHF. Full variable domain (rest looked up from reference TRBV3-1 and TRBJ1-6): DTAVSQTPKYLVTQMGNDKSIKCEQNLGHDTMYWYKQDSKKFLKIMFSYNNKELIINETVPNRFSPKSPDKAHLNLHINSLELGDSAVYFCASSQGGSSPLHFGNGTRLTVT.